These T cell receptor beta chains were read from a single sample in a study of blood T cell repertoires in COVID-19. Data came from immunoSEQ multiplex PCR; TCRdb stores just in-frame clones and leaves some out. The sample lists some 59,000 clones, 80% to 90% occurring once. Sample: peripheral blood. The receptors derive from a man in his 60s with acute or convalescent COVID-19. The CDR3 runs from the conserved cysteine through the conserved F or W. The D gene is left open where the match is weak. Not all rows give a size; the values are once, few, many and, for expanded clones, a class.

>.|TRBV19|TRBJ1-1|.
TGTGCCAGTAGTCGGACGGCCAGGGCAGGGACTGAAGCTTTCTTT
CASSRTARAGTEAFF
>.|TRBV6-5|TRBJ1-5|.
TGTGCCAGCCTCTCAGACTATAGCAATCAGCCCCAGCATTTT
CASLSDYSNQPQHF
>TRBD1|TRBV2|TRBJ1-1|once
TGTGCCAGCAGGTTCTCGGGACAGGGCCGCACTGAAGCTTTCTTT
CASRFSGQGRTEAFF
>.|TRBV5-1|TRBJ1-2|.
TGCGCCAGCAGCCTGAGCTCGGACTATGGCTACACCTTC
CASSLSSDYGYTF
>.|TRBV7-9|TRBJ2-7|.
TGTGCCAGCAGCTCCGGAAAGGACAGATCCTACTACGAGCAGTACTTC
CASSSGKDRSYYEQYF
>.|TRBV18|TRBJ1-1|.
TGTGCCAGCTCAGCCGGGACATTGAACACTGAAGCTTTCTTT
CASSAGTLNTEAFF
>TRBD1|TRBV5-1|TRBJ1-6|.
TGCGCCAGCAGCTTGGTACCCGGACAGGGTTCGGATTCACCCCTCCACTTT
CASSLVPGQGSDSPLHF
>.|TRBV18|TRBJ2-5|.
TGTGCCAGCTCAACAAGCCCGGGAGAGACCCAGTACTTC
CASSTSPGETQYF
>.|TRBV4-1|TRBJ1-3|.
TGCGCCAGCAGCCCCAGGAGGGTGTCTGGAAACACCATATATTTT
CASSPRRVSGNTIYF
>.|TRBV7-9|TRBJ2-2|.
TGTGCCAGCAGCTCCGCGGGCTCCATCGGTAGAACCGGGGAGCTGTTTTTT
CASSSAGSIGRTGELFF
>.|TRBV9|TRBJ2-1|.
TGTGCCAGCAGCGTAGCAGGGTCTTTCACCTACAATGAGCAGTTCTTC
CASSVAGSFTYNEQFF
>.|TRBV3-1/TRBV3-2|TRBJ1-4|.
TGTGCCAGCAGCCAATCTTTTCAGGGACACGAAAAACTGTTTTTT
CASSQSFQGHEKLFF
>TRBD2|TRBV7-3|TRBJ2-5|.
TGTGCCAGCAGCCGTGTGGCGGGGGGCCAAGAGACCCAGTACTTC
CASSRVAGGQETQYF
>TRBD1|TRBV18|TRBJ1-6|.
TGTGCCAGCTCACCTGAGGCTCAGGGGGCTTTATTTAATTCACCCCTCCACTTT
CASSPEAQGALFNSPLHF
>.|TRBV2|TRBJ2-7|.
TGTGCCAGCAGGGCAGGGGGGAGCTCCTACGAGCAGTACTTC
CASRAGGSSYEQYF
>.|TRBV11-3|TRBJ1-1|.
TGTGCCAGCAGCTTACATGCAGGGATGAACACTGAAGCTTTCTTT
CASSLHAGMNTEAFF
>TRBD1|TRBV18|TRBJ1-2|.
TGTGCCAGCTCACCAGACAGGGTTGGATATGGCTACACCTTC
CASSPDRVGYGYTF
>.|TRBV10-1|TRBJ1-1|.
TGCGCCAGCAGTGAAAGGTTGGGCGCTGAAGCTTTCTTT
CASSERLGAEAFF
>.|TRBV15|TRBJ2-5|.
TGTGCCACCAGCAGAGATAGCGGCAGATTACAAGAGACCCAGTACTTC
CATSRDSGRLQETQYF
>.|TRBV5-5|TRBJ1-4|once
TGTGCCAGCAGCTTGGGGTCAGGGTCATGGGAAAAACTGTTTTTT
CASSLGSGSWEKLFF
>TRBD2|TRBV7-9|TRBJ2-3|.
TGTGCCAGCAGCTTAGAATACGGGGGGGTAGATACGCAGTATTTT
CASSLEYGGVDTQYF
>TRBD1|TRBV10-1|TRBJ1-4|.
TGCGCCAGCAGTGAGTCGGGGACAGGGAGAGAAAAACTGTTTTTT
CASSESGTGREKLFF
>.|TRBV2|TRBJ2-6|medium-sized
TGTGCCAGCAGTGTTCTAGACCTTTCTGGGGCCAACGTCCTGACTTTC
CASSVLDLSGANVLTF
>TRBD1|TRBV29-1|TRBJ1-1|.
TGCAGCGTTGAACCCCCGGGACAGATGAACACTGAAGCTTTCTTT
CSVEPPGQMNTEAFF
>.|TRBV7-2|TRBJ2-3|.
TGTGCCAGCAGCCATTCCCGGGGAGTGGGCACAGATACGCAGTATTTT
CASSHSRGVGTDTQYF
>.|TRBV14|TRBJ1-2|.
TGTGCCAGCAGCCCAGGGTTACGGTATGGCTACACCTTC
CASSPGLRYGYTF
>.|TRBV4-1|TRBJ2-1|.
TGCGCCAGCAGCCAAGATCGGGGAAATGGTGAGCAGTTCTTC
CASSQDRGNGEQFF
>.|TRBV29-1|TRBJ1-6|.
TGCAGCGTTTCTACAGGGAATAATTCACCCCTCCACTTT
CSVSTGNNSPLHF
>.|TRBV27|TRBJ1-2|.
TGTGCCAGCAGTTTGGGGGGGCGCGGCTATGGCTACACCTTC
CASSLGGRGYGYTF
>.|TRBV2|TRBJ1-2|.
TGTGCCAGCAGTGAAAGAGGACGTAGGAAGCGGGGCTACACCTTC
CASSERGRRKRGYTF
>.|TRBV18|TRBJ2-2|.
TGTGCCAGCTCACCACGCAGGGTGTACACCGGGGAGCTGTTTTTT
CASSPRRVYTGELFF
>.|TRBV6-6|TRBJ1-4|.
TGTGCCAGCACGATGGCGGGAAGCGGAAAACTGTTTTTT
CASTMAGSGKLFF
>TRBD1|TRBV27|TRBJ2-5|.
TGTGCCAGCAGTCCAGGACAGGGGCCGGGGGAGACCCAGTACTTC
CASSPGQGPGETQYF
>TRBD1|TRBV9|TRBJ1-3|.
TGTGCCAGCAGCGTAGAAGGGACAGCCACTGGAAACACCATATATTTT
CASSVEGTATGNTIYF
>.|TRBV3-1/TRBV3-2|TRBJ2-3|.
TGTGCCAGCAGCCCCGGTCACCTTTCGCTAAACACAGATACGCAGTATTTT
CASSPGHLSLNTDTQYF
>TRBD1|TRBV5-1|TRBJ2-7|.
TGCGCCAGCAGCGAGGGACAGGGGATGGGCGAGCAGTACTTC
CASSEGQGMGEQYF
>.|TRBV6-5|TRBJ1-5|.
TGTGCCAGCAAGTTAGATAGCAATCAGCCCCAGCATTTT
CASKLDSNQPQHF
>.|TRBV4-1|TRBJ2-4|.
TGCGCCAGCAGCCAAGACTGGGACATCTCCCTACTACGGTACTTC
CASSQDWDISLLRYF
>.|TRBV15|TRBJ1-6|.
TGTGCCACCAGCAGGAAGCGGCAGGGGAATTCACCCCTCCACTTT
CATSRKRQGNSPLHF
>TRBD1|TRBV6-5|TRBJ1-5|.
TGTGCCAGCAGAAGAACAGGGGGTCAGCCCCAGCATTTT
CASRRTGGQPQHF
>.|TRBV28|TRBJ2-5|.
TGTGCCAGCAGTTCAGGGGTACGAGAGACCCAGTACTTC
CASSSGVRETQYF
>.|TRBV24-1|TRBJ2-1|.
TGTGCCACCAGTGACCCCCCCGCGATTGAGCAGTTCTTC
CATSDPPAIEQFF
>TRBD1|TRBV7-8|TRBJ1-2|.
TGTGCCAGCAGCTTAGACAGGGGAGGCTATGGCTACACCTTC
CASSLDRGGYGYTF
>TRBD2|TRBV6-5|TRBJ2-2|.
TGTGCCAGCGAGAAATCGGGGGGGCCCACCGGGGAGCTGTTTTTT
CASEKSGGPTGELFF